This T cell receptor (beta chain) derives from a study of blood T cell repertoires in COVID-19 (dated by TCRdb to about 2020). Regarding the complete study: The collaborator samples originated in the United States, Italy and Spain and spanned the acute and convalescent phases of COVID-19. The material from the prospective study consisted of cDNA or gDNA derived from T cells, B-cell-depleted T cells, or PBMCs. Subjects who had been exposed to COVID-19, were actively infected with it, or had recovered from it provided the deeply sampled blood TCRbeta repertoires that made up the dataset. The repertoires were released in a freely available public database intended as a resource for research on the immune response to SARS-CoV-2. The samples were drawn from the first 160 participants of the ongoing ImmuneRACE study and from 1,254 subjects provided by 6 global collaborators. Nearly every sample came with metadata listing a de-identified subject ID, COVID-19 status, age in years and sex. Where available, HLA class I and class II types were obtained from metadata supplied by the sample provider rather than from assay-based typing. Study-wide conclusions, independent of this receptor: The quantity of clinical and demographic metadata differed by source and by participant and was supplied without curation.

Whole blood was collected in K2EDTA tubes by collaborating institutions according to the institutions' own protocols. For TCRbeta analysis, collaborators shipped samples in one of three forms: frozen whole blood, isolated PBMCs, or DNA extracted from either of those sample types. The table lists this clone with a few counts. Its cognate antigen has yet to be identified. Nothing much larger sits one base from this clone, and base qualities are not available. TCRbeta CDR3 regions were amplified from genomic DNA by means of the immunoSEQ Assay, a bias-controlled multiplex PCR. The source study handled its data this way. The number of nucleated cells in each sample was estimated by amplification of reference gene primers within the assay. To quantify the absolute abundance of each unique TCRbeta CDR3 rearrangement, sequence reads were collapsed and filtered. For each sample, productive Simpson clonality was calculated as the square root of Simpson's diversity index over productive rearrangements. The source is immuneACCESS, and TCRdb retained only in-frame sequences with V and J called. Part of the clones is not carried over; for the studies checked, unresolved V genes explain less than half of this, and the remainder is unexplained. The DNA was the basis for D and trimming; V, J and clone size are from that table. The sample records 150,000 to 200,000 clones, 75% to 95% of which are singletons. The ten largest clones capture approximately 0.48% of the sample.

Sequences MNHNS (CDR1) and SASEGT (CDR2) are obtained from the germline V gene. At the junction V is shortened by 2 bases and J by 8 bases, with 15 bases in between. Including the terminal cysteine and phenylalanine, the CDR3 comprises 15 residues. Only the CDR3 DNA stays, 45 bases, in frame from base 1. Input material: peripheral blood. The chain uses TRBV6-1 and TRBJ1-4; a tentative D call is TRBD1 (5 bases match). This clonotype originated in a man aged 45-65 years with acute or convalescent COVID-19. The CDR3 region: CASSEPGSGGEKLFF. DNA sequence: TGTGCCAGCAGTGAACCTGGGTCGGGGGGAGAAAAACTGTTTTTT.